This T cell receptor (beta chain) was captured in a study of T cells in Graves' hyperthyroidism and ophthalmopathy (dated by TCRdb to between 2019 and 2020). Looking at the study overall: Peripheral blood samples were taken at initial diagnosis, before any treatment was given. TCR V-J signatures able to tell the groups apart were searched for in a discovery cohort of 90 to 100 patients, of whom more than 40 had Graves' ophthalmopathy and 55 to 65 had stable Graves' hyperthyroidism. An independent validation cohort of around 20 hyperthyroidism patients and more than 15 patients who later progressed to ophthalmopathy tested prospective prediction of ophthalmopathy. The roughly 90 discovery patients were divided at random into training and test sets in a 7:3 ratio. The study also compared thyroid tissue and blood T-cell repertoires from about 6 Graves' hyperthyroidism patients. Once sampling was done, hyperthyroidism patients were given methimazole at a starting dose of 30 mg daily, whereas ophthalmopathy patients were given high-dose intravenous methylprednisolone. The paper describes TCR Vbeta CDR3 sequencing of around 130 peripheral blood samples, made up of some 42 ophthalmopathy patients, roughly 75 hyperthyroidism patients and some 17 progressor patients. Points the paper makes about the study in general: A model built on a 13 V-J signature distinguished ophthalmopathy from stable hyperthyroidism, reaching 85% to 90% sensitivity and about 81% specificity in cross-validation and 80%/75% in testing. Sample size was not statistically predetermined, and investigators were not blinded to group allocation. During validation, the model predicted progression to ophthalmopathy a median of approximately 7 months ahead of onset, with 60% to 71% sensitivity and under 85% specificity. Blood samples also contained most of the expanded thyroid clonotypes (frequency above 0.001), which suggests that blood repertoires may reflect thyroid immune responses.

Regarding this clonotype: What antigen it recognizes has not been identified. No qualities accompany the bases; no much larger clone lies one base away.

The TCR beta CDR3 regions were amplified from RNA transcripts. For the first round of RT-PCR on the TCR CDR3, the HTBI primer set was used together with the Qiagen OneStep RT-PCR kit. The libraries were constructed in a second round of multiplex PCR and then size-selected and purified. Paired-end sequencing of the libraries was performed with 100 bp reads on an Illumina HiSeq2000. As for the original processing: Raw data were processed with SOAPnuke, discarding reads with adapters, uncalled bases, mean Phred below 15, or no exact constant-primer or identifier match. COPE v1.2.5 was used to merge the high-quality paired reads, and each unique nucleotide sequence was defined as a clonotype. MiTCR v1.1 was used to align the clonotypes against IMGT TRBV, TRBD and TRBJ reference segments. The analysis included only V-J combinations with a frequency above 0.0001, which together covered 99% to 99.2% of the repertoires. A TCS score was defined as the ratio between F50 (clonal expansion) and ExV (chaos), using BLOSUM62-based TCRdist between CDR3 peptides within each V-J. Welch's t-statistics and random forest reduced 514 V-J features to under 15, which were used in a naive Bayes classifier (R e1071). TCRdb cleaned the public reads at Q25 with fastp, built clones with MiXCR and kept in-frame beta chains. Records with the same CDR3 protein are collapsed into one entry carrying the most frequent genes and DNA. The authors' filters were not applied to this entry. The sample table holds about 560,000 distinct CDR3 sequences, of which approximately 15% were seen once. Jointly, the top ten make up approximately 20% of the sample.

Stable Graves' hyperthyroidism was defined as no progression to ophthalmopathy during 18 months of follow-up. Hyperthyroidism patients were newly diagnosed, had a disease duration of under 2 months, and were aged 18 to 65 years. Any patient with an uncontrolled infection, another autoimmune disease, pregnancy or lactation was excluded. Diagnoses relied on clinical symptoms, serum thyroxine and TRAb, thyroid ultrasound and orbital computed tomography. PBMCs were isolated from 7.5 to 10 ml of fresh peripheral blood by Ficoll-Paque density gradient centrifugation. Trizol reagent was used to extract total RNA, and RNA quality was then checked on an Agilent 2100 Bioanalyzer. From cysteine to phenylalanine, the CDR3 is 15 amino acids long. Only the CDR3 portion is preserved as DNA: 45 bases, with reading frame beginning at the first base. Via the germline V gene, CDR1 is SGHTA and CDR2 FQGNSA. At the junction V is shortened by 2 bases and J by 3 bases, with 14 bases in between.

The chain uses TRBV7-2 and TRBJ2-7, with an unclear D gene assignment. Specimen: blood. This TCR came from a young woman with Graves' hyperthyroidism. The CDR3 loop reads CASSLITWGGYEQYF. The nucleotide sequence is TGTGCCAGCAGCTTAATAACGTGGGGTGGCTACGAGCAGTACTTC.